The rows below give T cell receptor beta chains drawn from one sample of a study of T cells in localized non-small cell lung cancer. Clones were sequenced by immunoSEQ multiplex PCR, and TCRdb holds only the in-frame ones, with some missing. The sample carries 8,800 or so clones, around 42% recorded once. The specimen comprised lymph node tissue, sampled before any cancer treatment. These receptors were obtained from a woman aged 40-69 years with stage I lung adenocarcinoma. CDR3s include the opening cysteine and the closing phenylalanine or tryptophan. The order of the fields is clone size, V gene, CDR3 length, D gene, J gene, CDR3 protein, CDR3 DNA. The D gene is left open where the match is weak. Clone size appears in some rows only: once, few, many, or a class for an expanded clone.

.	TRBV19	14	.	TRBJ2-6	CATSRGSGANVLTF	TGTGCCACCTCCAGGGGCTCTGGGGCCAACGTCCTGACTTTC
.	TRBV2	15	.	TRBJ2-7	CASSRDGGSSYEQYF	TGTGCCAGCAGTAGGGACGGAGGTAGCTCCTACGAGCAGTACTTC
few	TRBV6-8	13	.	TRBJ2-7	CASSYSSLYEQYF	TGTGCCAGCAGTTACTCGTCCCTCTACGAGCAGTACTTC
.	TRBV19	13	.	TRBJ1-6	CASSPQGNSPLHF	TGTGCCAGTAGTCCACAGGGTAATTCACCCCTCCACTTT
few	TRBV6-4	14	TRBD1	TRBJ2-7	CASSTGTGAYEQYF	TGTGCCAGCAGTACCGGGACAGGGGCCTACGAGCAGTACTTC
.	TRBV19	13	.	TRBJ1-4	CASRRGRDEKLFF	TGTGCCAGTAGGAGGGGACGGGATGAAAAACTGTTTTTT
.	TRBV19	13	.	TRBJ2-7	CASSIGTYYEQYF	TGTGCCAGTAGTATCGGGACATATTACGAGCAGTACTTC
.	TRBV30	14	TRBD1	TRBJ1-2	CAWSTGTGHYGYTF	TGTGCCTGGAGTACCGGGACAGGGCACTATGGCTACACCTTC
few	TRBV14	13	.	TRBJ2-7	CASSQDWGYEQYF	TGTGCCAGCAGCCAAGATTGGGGCTACGAGCAGTACTTC
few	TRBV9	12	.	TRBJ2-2	CASVQGTGELFF	TGTGCCAGCGTACAGGGTACCGGGGAGCTGTTTTTT
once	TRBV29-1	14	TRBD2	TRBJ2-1	CSAPRTGGANEQFF	TGCAGCGCCCCGAGGACGGGGGGGGCCAATGAGCAGTTCTTC
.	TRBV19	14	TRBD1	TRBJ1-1	CASSRQGANTEAFF	TGTGCCAGTAGCCGACAGGGGGCGAACACTGAAGCTTTCTTT
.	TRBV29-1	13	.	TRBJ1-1	CSVRDTDARGAFF	TGCAGCGTCCGGGACACGGATGCCCGGGGGGCTTTCTTT
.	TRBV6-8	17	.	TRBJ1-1	CASSSTLQGWRGTEAFF	TGTGCCAGCAGTTCAACCCTTCAGGGGTGGAGGGGCACTGAAGCTTTCTTT
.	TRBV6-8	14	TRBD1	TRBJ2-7	CASSPTTGSGEQYF	TGTGCCAGCAGTCCTACGACAGGGTCCGGCGAGCAGTACTTC
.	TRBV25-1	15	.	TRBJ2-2	CASSELKWGTGELFF	TGTGCCAGCAGTGAATTGAAATGGGGCACCGGGGAGCTGTTTTTT
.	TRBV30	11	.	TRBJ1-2	CAWRSSRDYTF	TGTGCCTGGAGATCGTCAAGGGACTACACCTTC
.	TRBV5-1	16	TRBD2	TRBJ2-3	CASSQAISGGSDTQYF	TGCGCCAGCAGCCAAGCTATTAGCGGGGGCTCAGATACGCAGTATTTT
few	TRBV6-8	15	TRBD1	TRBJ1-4	CASRRGGQGWEKLFF	TGTGCCAGCAGGAGGGGTGGACAGGGATGGGAAAAACTGTTTTTT
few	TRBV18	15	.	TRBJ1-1	CASSPGGVRNTEAFF	TGTGCCAGCTCACCGGGAGGGGTCAGGAACACTGAAGCTTTCTTT
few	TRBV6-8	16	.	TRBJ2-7	CASSYSPARVWYEQYF	TGTGCCAGCAGTTACTCTCCGGCCAGGGTATGGTACGAGCAGTACTTC
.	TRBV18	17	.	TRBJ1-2	CASSEALSRTYAYGYTF	TGTGCCAGCTCGGAGGCCCTATCCCGTACTTACGCATATGGCTACACCTTC
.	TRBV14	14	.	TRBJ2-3	CASSQDWVTDTQYF	TGTGCCAGCAGCCAAGATTGGGTTACAGATACGCAGTATTTT
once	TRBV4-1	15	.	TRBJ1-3	CASSQAGASGNTIYF	TGCGCCAGCAGCCAAGCGGGCGCCTCTGGAAACACCATATATTTT
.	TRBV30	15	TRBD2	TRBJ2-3	CAWAPLAGVTDTQYF	TGTGCCTGGGCCCCGCTAGCGGGGGTCACAGATACGCAGTATTTT
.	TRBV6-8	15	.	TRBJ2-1	CASSDSAGDYNEQFF	TGTGCCAGCAGTGACTCAGCAGGGGACTACAATGAGCAGTTCTTC
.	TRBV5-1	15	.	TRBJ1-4	CASSLPEGPNEKLFF	TGCGCCAGCAGCTTGCCCGAGGGGCCTAATGAAAAACTGTTTTTT
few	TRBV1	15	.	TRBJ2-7	CASSHQYTSDYEQYF	TGCGCCAGCAGCCATCAGTATACTAGTGATTACGAGCAGTACTTC
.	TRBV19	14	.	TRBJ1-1	CASTLGSSNTEAFF	TGTGCCAGTACCCTGGGAAGTTCGAACACTGAAGCTTTCTTT
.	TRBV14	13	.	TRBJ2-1	CASSQDFYNEQFF	TGTGCCAGCAGCCAGGACTTTTACAATGAGCAGTTCTTC
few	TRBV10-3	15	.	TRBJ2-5	CAISEGLGIQETQYF	TGTGCCATCAGTGAGGGGTTGGGGATCCAAGAGACCCAGTACTTC
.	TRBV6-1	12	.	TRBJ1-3	CASSEALNTIYF	TGTGCCAGCAGTGAAGCCCTAAACACCATATATTTT
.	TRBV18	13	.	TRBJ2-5	CASSYAGQETQYF	TGTGCCAGCTCATACGCGGGACAAGAGACCCAGTACTTC
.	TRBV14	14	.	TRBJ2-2	CASSPGGGTGELFF	TGTGCCAGCAGCCCAGGAGGGGGCACCGGGGAGCTGTTTTTT
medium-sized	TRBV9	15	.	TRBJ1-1	CASSESIASNTEAFF	TGTGCCAGCAGCGAAAGCATAGCATCGAACACTGAAGCTTTCTTT
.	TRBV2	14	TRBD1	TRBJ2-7	CASSEVGTAYEQYF	TGTGCCAGCAGTGAAGTTGGGACAGCCTACGAGCAGTACTTC
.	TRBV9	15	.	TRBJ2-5	CASSGGVAVQETQYF	TGTGCCAGCAGCGGAGGGGTAGCCGTCCAAGAGACCCAGTACTTC
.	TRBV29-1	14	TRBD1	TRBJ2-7	CSATAPGQDYEQYF	TGCAGCGCCACGGCACCGGGACAGGACTACGAGCAGTACTTC
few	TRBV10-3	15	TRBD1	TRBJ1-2	CAISDPGTGGYGYTF	TGTGCCATCAGTGACCCCGGGACAGGGGGATATGGCTACACCTTC
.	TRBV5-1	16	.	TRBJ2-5	CASSLFGGGQSETQYF	TGCGCCAGCAGCCTCTTTGGTGGGGGGCAATCCGAGACCCAGTACTTC
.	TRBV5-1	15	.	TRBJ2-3	CASSLSEPRTDTQYF	TGCGCCAGCAGCTTGTCCGAACCCAGAACAGATACGCAGTATTTT
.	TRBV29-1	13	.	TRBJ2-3	CSVRADSTDTQYF	TGCAGCGTTAGGGCAGACAGCACAGATACGCAGTATTTT
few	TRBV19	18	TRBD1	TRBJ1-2	CASSIGTGVNWINYGYTF	TGTGCCAGTAGTATAGGGACAGGGGTAAACTGGATTAACTATGGCTACACCTTC
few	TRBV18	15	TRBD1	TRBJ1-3	CASSQSGQGGNTIYF	TGTGCCAGCTCACAGTCGGGACAGGGAGGAAACACCATATATTTT
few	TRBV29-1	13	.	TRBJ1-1	CSVAKGVNTEAFF	TGCAGCGTTGCCAAGGGAGTGAACACTGAAGCTTTCTTT
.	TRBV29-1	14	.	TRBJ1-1	CSVCPTGLNTEAFF	TGCAGCGTTTGCCCCACAGGGCTGAACACTGAAGCTTTCTTT
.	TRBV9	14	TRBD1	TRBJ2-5	CASRLGQGKETQYF	TGTGCCAGCAGACTGGGACAGGGCAAAGAGACCCAGTACTTC
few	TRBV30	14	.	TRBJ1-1	CAWSPGVQNTEAFF	TGTGCCTGGAGTCCAGGGGTCCAGAACACTGAAGCTTTCTTT
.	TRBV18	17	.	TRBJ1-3	CASSPTGAGASGNTIYF	TGTGCCAGCTCACCAACCGGGGCAGGGGCCTCTGGAAACACCATATATTTT
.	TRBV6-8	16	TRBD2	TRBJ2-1	CASSDSGGGNHNEQFF	TGTGCCAGCAGTGACTCAGGCGGGGGGAATCACAATGAGCAGTTCTTC
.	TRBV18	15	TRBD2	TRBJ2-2	CASSPGGGSTGELFF	TGTGCCAGCTCACCAGGCGGGGGGTCCACCGGGGAGCTGTTTTTT
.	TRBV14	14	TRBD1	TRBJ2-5	CASSPARGRETQYF	TGTGCCAGCAGCCCGGCCAGGGGGCGAGAGACCCAGTACTTC
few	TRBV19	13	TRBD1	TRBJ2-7	CASSRDRGGEQYF	TGTGCCAGTAGTCGGGACAGGGGGGGCGAGCAGTACTTC
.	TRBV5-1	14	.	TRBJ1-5	CASSDGISDQPQHF	TGCGCCAGCAGCGACGGGATCTCAGACCAGCCCCAGCATTTT
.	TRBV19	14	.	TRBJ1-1	CASSMGGERAEAFF	TGTGCCAGTAGTATGGGCGGGGAAAGGGCTGAAGCTTTCTTT
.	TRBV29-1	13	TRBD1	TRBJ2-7	CSVTGTGGYEQYF	TGCAGCGTGACCGGGACAGGGGGGTACGAGCAGTACTTC
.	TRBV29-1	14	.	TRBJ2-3	CSVERGPSTDTQYF	TGCAGCGTTGAGAGAGGGCCTAGCACAGATACGCAGTATTTT
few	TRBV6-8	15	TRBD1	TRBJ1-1	CASSFTGTGSAEAFF	TGTGCCAGCAGTTTTACCGGGACAGGCAGCGCTGAAGCTTTCTTT